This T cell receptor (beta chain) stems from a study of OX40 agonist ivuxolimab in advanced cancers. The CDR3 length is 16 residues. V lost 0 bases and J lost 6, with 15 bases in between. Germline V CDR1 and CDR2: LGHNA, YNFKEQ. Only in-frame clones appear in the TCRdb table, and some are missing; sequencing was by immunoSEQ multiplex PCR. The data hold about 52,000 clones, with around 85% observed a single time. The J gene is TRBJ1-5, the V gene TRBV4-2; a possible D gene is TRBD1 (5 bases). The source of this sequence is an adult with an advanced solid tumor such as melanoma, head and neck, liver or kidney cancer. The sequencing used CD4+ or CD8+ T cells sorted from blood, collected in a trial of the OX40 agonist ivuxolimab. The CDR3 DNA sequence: TGTGCCAGCAGCCAAGATCAGGGTGGGTTCACTCAGCCCCAGCATTTT. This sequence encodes CASSQDQGGFTQPQHF.